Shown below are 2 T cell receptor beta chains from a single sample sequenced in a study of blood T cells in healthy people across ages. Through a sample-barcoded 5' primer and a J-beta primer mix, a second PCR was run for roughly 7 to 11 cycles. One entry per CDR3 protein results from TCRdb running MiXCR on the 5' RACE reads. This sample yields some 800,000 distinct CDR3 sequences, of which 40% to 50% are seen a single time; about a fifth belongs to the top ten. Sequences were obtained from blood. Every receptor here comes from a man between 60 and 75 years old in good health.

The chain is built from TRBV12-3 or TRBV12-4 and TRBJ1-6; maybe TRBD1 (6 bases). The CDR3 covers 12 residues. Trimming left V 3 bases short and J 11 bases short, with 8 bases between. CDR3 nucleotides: TGTGCCAGCAGTTTGGGGGGCCCACCCCTCCACTTT. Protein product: CASSLGGPPLHF.

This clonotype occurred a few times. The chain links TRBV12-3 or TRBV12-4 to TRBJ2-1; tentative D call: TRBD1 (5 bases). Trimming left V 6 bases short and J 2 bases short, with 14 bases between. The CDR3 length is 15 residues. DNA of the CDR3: TGTGCCAGCAGACATATAGGGGTAACCTACAATGAGCAGTTCTTC. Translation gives CASRHIGVTYNEQFF.